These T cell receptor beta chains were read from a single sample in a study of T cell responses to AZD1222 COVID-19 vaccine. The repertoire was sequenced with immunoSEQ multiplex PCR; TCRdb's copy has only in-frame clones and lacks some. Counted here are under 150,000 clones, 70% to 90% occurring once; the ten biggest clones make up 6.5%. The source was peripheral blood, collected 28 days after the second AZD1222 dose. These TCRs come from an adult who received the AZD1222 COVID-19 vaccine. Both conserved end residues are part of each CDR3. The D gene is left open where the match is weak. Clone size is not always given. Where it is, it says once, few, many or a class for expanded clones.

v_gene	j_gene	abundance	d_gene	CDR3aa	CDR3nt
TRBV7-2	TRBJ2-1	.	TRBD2	CASSFHLLAGQNEQFF	TGTGCCAGCAGCTTCCACCTACTAGCGGGCCAAAATGAGCAGTTCTTC
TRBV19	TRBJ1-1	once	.	CASSNSGVRVSEAFF	TGTGCCAGTAGTAATTCCGGGGTGAGGGTCAGTGAAGCTTTCTTT
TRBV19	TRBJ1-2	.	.	CASTHRVRFSGGYTF	TGTGCCAGTACCCACCGTGTCCGGTTTTCAGGTGGCTACACCTTC
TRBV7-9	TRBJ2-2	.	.	CASSLGGNTGELFF	TGTGCCAGCAGCTTAGGGGGAAACACCGGGGAGCTGTTTTTT
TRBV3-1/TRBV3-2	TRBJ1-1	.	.	CASSQDFIFKGIDTEAFF	TGTGCCAGCAGCCAAGATTTCATTTTTAAGGGGATAGACACTGAAGCTTTCTTT
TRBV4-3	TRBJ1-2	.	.	CASSQVFGVLGYTF	TGCGCCAGCAGCCAAGTTTTCGGGGTTCTTGGCTACACCTTC
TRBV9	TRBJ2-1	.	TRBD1	CASTPWAGGNNEQFF	TGTGCCAGCACCCCGTGGGCAGGGGGAAACAATGAGCAGTTCTTC
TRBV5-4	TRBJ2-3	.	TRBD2	CASSSSGGGTDTQYF	TGTGCCAGCAGCTCTAGCGGGGGGGGCACAGATACGCAGTATTTT
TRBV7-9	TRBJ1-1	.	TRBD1	CASIGRDRRETEAFF	TGTGCCAGCATTGGCCGGGACAGGAGAGAAACTGAAGCTTTCTTT
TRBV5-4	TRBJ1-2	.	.	CASSWRAGDTTFYGYTF	TGTGCCAGCAGCTGGAGGGCAGGGGATACCACCTTCTATGGCTACACCTTC
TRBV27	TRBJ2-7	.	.	CASSFLPRETGEQYF	TGTGCCAGCAGTTTCCTCCCCCGGGAAACGGGCGAGCAGTACTTC
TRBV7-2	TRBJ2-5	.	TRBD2	CASSLVGGGADPQYF	TGTGCCAGCAGCTTAGTGGGCGGGGGGGCAGACCCCCAGTACTTC
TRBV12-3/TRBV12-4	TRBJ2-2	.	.	CASSLTWGELFF	TGTGCCAGCAGCCTAACTTGGGGGGAGCTGTTTTTT
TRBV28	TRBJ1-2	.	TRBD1	CASSSDPTGKEDGYTF	TGTGCCAGCAGTTCTGATCCGACAGGGAAAGAGGATGGCTACACCTTC
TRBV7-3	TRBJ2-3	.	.	CASRGASTDTQYF	TGTGCCAGCAGGGGGGCCAGCACAGATACGCAGTATTTT
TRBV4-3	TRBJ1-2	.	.	CASSQGGWGTYGYTF	TGCGCCAGCAGCCAAGGAGGTTGGGGAACCTATGGCTACACCTTC
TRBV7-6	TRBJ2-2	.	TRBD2	CASSRSGRLAGGTGELFF	TGTGCCAGCAGCCGTTCCGGTCGCCTAGCGGGGGGTACCGGGGAGCTGTTTTTT
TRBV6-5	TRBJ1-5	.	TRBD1	CASTPTWQGGQPQHF	TGTGCCAGCACCCCCACGTGGCAGGGGGGTCAGCCCCAGCATTTT
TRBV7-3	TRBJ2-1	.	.	CASSLYGNEQFF	TGTGCCAGCAGCTTATACGGGAATGAGCAGTTCTTC
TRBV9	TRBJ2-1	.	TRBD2	CASSASGGGNEQFF	TGTGCCAGCAGCGCGAGCGGGGGGGGGAATGAGCAGTTCTTC
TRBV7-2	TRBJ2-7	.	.	CASSLVDEQYF	TGTGCCAGCAGCTTAGTGGACGAGCAGTACTTC
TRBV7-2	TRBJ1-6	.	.	CASSSHRARNSPLHF	TGTGCCAGCAGCTCCCACAGGGCCCGTAATTCACCCCTCCACTTT
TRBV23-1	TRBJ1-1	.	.	CASSQYGEAFF	TGCGCCAGCAGTCAATATGGTGAAGCTTTCTTT
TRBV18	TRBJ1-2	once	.	CASSPGTNYGYTF	TGTGCCAGCTCGCCCGGGACAAACTATGGCTACACCTTC
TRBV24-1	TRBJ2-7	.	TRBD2	CATSGLAGVSYEQYF	TGTGCCACCAGTGGGCTAGCGGGGGTCTCCTACGAGCAGTACTTC
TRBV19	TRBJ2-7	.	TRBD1	CASSFRTGGTTVLSYEQYF	TGTGCCAGTAGTTTTAGGACAGGGGGCACTACCGTCCTCTCCTACGAGCAGTACTTC
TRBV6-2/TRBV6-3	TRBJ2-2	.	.	CASSTPGANTGELFF	TGTGCCAGCAGTACACCGGGGGCGAACACCGGGGAGCTGTTTTTT
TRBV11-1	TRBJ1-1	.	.	CASSLSSVNTEAFF	TGTGCCAGCAGCTTAAGCTCAGTTAACACTGAAGCTTTCTTT
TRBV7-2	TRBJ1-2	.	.	CASSLGLYMGGNYGYTF	TGTGCCAGCAGCTTAGGGCTTTATATGGGGGGTAACTATGGCTACACCTTC
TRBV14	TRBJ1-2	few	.	CASSQVAWGGQGGYTF	TGTGCCAGCAGCCAAGTCGCTTGGGGGGGCCAGGGTGGCTACACCTTC
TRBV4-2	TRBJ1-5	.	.	CASSQGFSKDQPQHF	TGTGCCAGCAGCCAAGGTTTTAGTAAGGATCAGCCCCAGCATTTT
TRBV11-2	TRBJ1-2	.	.	CASSLGRGLLEGYTF	TGTGCCAGCAGCTTAGGACGGGGGCTATTAGAGGGCTACACCTTC
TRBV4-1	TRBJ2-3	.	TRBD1	CASSRLGQGTQYF	TGCGCCAGCAGCCGCCTAGGACAGGGGACGCAGTATTTT
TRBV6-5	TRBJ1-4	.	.	CASREEATNEKLFF	TGTGCCAGCAGGGAGGAGGCAACTAATGAAAAACTGTTTTTT
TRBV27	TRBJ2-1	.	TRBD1	CASSLLLRTGVVNEQFF	TGTGCCAGCAGTTTATTACTCCGGACAGGGGTAGTCAATGAGCAGTTCTTC
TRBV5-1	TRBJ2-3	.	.	CASSDNLGDTQYF	TGCGCCAGCAGCGATAACCTCGGGGATACGCAGTATTTT